This is a list of T cell receptor beta chains from one sample in a study of cytomegalovirus exposure and HLA in healthy donors. Measured with immunoSEQ multiplex PCR; TCRdb has only the in-frame clones, and not every one. The sample includes roughly 150,000 clones, around 80% of them seen just once. The material sequenced was PBMCs. The receptor set was obtained from a male donor in good health and CMV-seronegative. CDR3s include the opening cysteine and the closing phenylalanine or tryptophan. A D gene is named only where the DNA matches it firmly. Size values are once, few and many counts, or a class for expanded clones, and some rows have none.

>TRBD1|TRBJ2-5|TRBV18|.|13
TGTGCCAGCTCACCAACAGGGGAAGAGACCCAGTACTTC
CASSPTGEETQYF
>TRBD2|TRBJ2-3|TRBV28|.|16
TGTGCCAGCACGAAGCCGGCTAGCGGGAGTGGAGATACGCAGTATTTT
CASTKPASGSGDTQYF
>.|TRBJ1-3|TRBV28|.|12
TGTGCCACTGGAGCCTCTGGAAACACCATATATTTT
CATGASGNTIYF
>.|TRBJ1-3|TRBV4-1|.|17
TGCGCCAGCAGCCAGGGACTACTTTACGATACTGGAAACACCATATATTTT
CASSQGLLYDTGNTIYF
>TRBD2|TRBJ2-1|TRBV19|.|16
TGTGCCAGTAGTTTCCAAAGCGGGAGCTCCTACAATGAGCAGTTCTTC
CASSFQSGSSYNEQFF
>TRBD2|TRBJ2-3|TRBV28|few|15
TGTGCCAGCAGTTTCGGGACTAGCGGGGCAGATACGCAGTATTTT
CASSFGTSGADTQYF
>.|TRBJ1-5|TRBV23-1|.|15
TGCGCCAGCAGTCCCCCGCACAGCGGGTTGGGGCCCCAGCATTTT
CASSPPHSGLGPQHF
>.|TRBJ2-3|TRBV28|.|15
TGTGCCAGCAGTTCCCCAGCGGGTCGAACAGATACGCAGTATTTT
CASSSPAGRTDTQYF
>.|TRBJ1-4|TRBV6-1|few|14
TGTGCCACCCGACGGGGTTCAACTAATGAAAAACTGTTTTTT
CATRRGSTNEKLFF
>.|TRBJ2-5|TRBV7-7|.|14
TGTGCCAGCAGCTTAGCTCCCAGGGGTGAGACCCAGTACTTC
CASSLAPRGETQYF
>TRBD1|TRBJ2-5|TRBV19|once|15
TGTGCCAGTAGTATAGATCGACAGGGTGGCGGGACCCAGTACTTC
CASSIDRQGGGTQYF
>.|TRBJ2-1|TRBV7-2|.|15
TGTGCCAGCAGCTTATTCAGGGGTTCCTACAATGAGCAGTTCTTC
CASSLFRGSYNEQFF
>TRBD2|TRBJ2-2|TRBV27|.|16
TGTGCCAGCAGTTTATGGGGGACTACTTACACCGGGGAGCTGTTTTTT
CASSLWGTTYTGELFF
>TRBD1|TRBJ2-7|TRBV27|.|14
TGTGCCAGCAGACCGACAGGGAGCTCCTACGAGCAGTACTTC
CASRPTGSSYEQYF
>TRBD2|TRBJ2-1|TRBV5-6|.|18
TGTGCCAGCAGCTGGGGACTAGCGGGGGCCCACTGGGGCAATGAGCAGTTCTTC
CASSWGLAGAHWGNEQFF
>TRBD1|TRBJ2-3|TRBV7-2|.|14
TGTGCCAGCAGCCGGACAGGGTGGACAGATACGCAGTATTTT
CASSRTGWTDTQYF
>.|TRBJ2-5|TRBV5-4|.|13
TGTGCCAGCAAACTACAATCCCAAGAGACCCAGTACTTC
CASKLQSQETQYF
>.|TRBJ2-1|TRBV19|.|15
TGTGCCAGTAGTCCTACCCTGACAGGAGACAATGAGCAGTTCTTC
CASSPTLTGDNEQFF
>TRBD1|TRBJ1-5|TRBV9|.|14
TGTGCCAGCAGCTTTGGGACAGGCGATCAGCCCCAGCATTTT
CASSFGTGDQPQHF
>TRBD1|TRBJ2-7|TRBV5-5|.|14
TGTGCCAGCAGCTTTTGGGACAGCTCCTACGAGCAGTACTTC
CASSFWDSSYEQYF
>TRBD2|TRBJ2-1|TRBV19|few|15
TGTGCCAGTAGTACGACTAGCGGAGACTACAATGAGCAGTTCTTC
CASSTTSGDYNEQFF
>.|TRBJ1-2|TRBV19|.|14
TGTGCCAGTAGTGAAATGGACAGCCAATATGGCTACACCTTC
CASSEMDSQYGYTF
>.|TRBJ1-5|TRBV28|.|12
TGTGCCAGCAGGAGGGAGGGTCAGCCCCAGCATTTT
CASRREGQPQHF
>TRBD1|TRBJ2-5|TRBV29-1|.|13
TGCAGCGTTTCACAGGGGCTCCAAGAGACCCAGTACTTC
CSVSQGLQETQYF
>.|TRBJ2-4|TRBV6-1|few|16
TGTGCCAGCAGTGTAACAGGTTCGTTAGCCAAAAACATTCAGTACTTC
CASSVTGSLAKNIQYF
>TRBD2|TRBJ2-2|TRBV4-2|.|17
TGTGCCAGCAGCCAAGACCGGGGGGACTGGAACACCGGGGAGCTGTTTTTT
CASSQDRGDWNTGELFF
>TRBD2|TRBJ2-2|TRBV5-1|.|17
TGCGCCAGCAGCTTAGGGGCGGGAGTTTTGAACACCGGGGAGCTGTTTTTT
CASSLGAGVLNTGELFF
>TRBD2|TRBJ2-3|TRBV9|.|15
TGTGCCAGCAGCGCAACTAGCGGGAGCGGAGATACGCAGTATTTT
CASSATSGSGDTQYF
>TRBD1|TRBJ2-2|TRBV6-6|.|15
TGTGCCAGCAGCTGGACAGGGGAAAACACCGGGGAGCTGTTTTTT
CASSWTGENTGELFF